What follows are 22 T cell receptor beta chains derived from one specimen sequenced in a study of T cell responses to AZD1222 COVID-19 vaccine. Sequenced by immunoSEQ multiplex PCR; TCRdb stores in-frame clones only, minus some. The sample holds 140,000 to 150,000 clones, 85% to 95% seen once. The sample consisted of peripheral blood, taken on day 0 of AZD1222 vaccination. The receptors here all came from an adult in good health.

This sequence joins TRBV7-9 and TRBJ1-6; D is unclear. Germline CDR1 SEHNR, CDR2 FQNEAQ (reference sequence). The CDR3 loop spans 15 amino acids. V dropped 3 bases and J dropped 5 bases, with 11 bases sitting between them. CDR3 residues: CASSFHIGDNSPLHF. CDR3 DNA sequence: TGTGCCAGCAGCTTTCATATCGGGGATAATTCACCCCTCCACTTT.

The V call is TRBV19, the J call TRBJ1-2; TRBD1 agrees at 9 bases. Trimming removed 9 bases from V and 3 bases from J; junction bases left unmatched: 11. Looked up from germline, CDR1 is LNHDA and CDR2 is SQIVND (reference sequence). This CDR3 comprises 15 residues. CDR3 coding DNA: TGTGCCAGCAAGGACAGGGGCGGGATTGACTATGGCTACACCTTC. It yields the protein CASKDRGGIDYGYTF.

V and J are TRBV19 and TRBJ2-1; TRBD2 matches 12 bases. J gave up 4 bases and V 3 bases, and 4 bases lay outside the gene matches. This CDR3 region has 16 residues. Germline CDR1 reads LNHDA; CDR2 reads SQIVND (reference sequence). The CDR3 DNA reads TGTGCCAGTAGTATCCTCACTAGCGGGGGGTACAATGAGCAGTTCTTC. This sequence encodes CASSILTSGGYNEQFF.

The V call is TRBV4-1, the J call TRBJ1-6, with D unresolved. Trimming took 6 bases from V and 10 from J, leaving 16 bases between them. The CDR3 is made up of 14 amino acids. CDR1 MGHRA and CDR2 YSYEKL come from the germline V gene. CDR3 loop: CASSPRTGYSPLHF. In DNA form, the CDR3 reads TGCGCCAGCAGTCCTAGAACGGGGTACTCACCCCTCCACTTT.

V and J are TRBV25-1 and TRBJ1-2; a weak D match, TRBD1 (6 bases). The CDR3 length is 18 residues. Trimming removed 8 bases at V and 6 bases at J, with 31 bases between. From germline, CDR1 is MGHDK and CDR2 SYGVNS. The CDR3 DNA reads TGTGCCAGCGCGCGGCTGGGGGGCGCCGCCTATGCCTGCCATGGCTACACCTTC. Amino acid sequence: CASARLGGAAYACHGYTF.

V is TRBV5-5 and J is TRBJ1-4, with D maybe TRBD1 (6 bases). CDR1 and CDR2 (germline): SGHKS, YYEKEE (reference sequence). Trimming removed 2 bases at V and 2 bases at J, with 13 bases between. CDR3 size: 16 residues. As DNA, the CDR3 is TGTGCCAGCAGCTTCAGAGAAGGGGGGACTAATGAAAAACTGTTTTTT. Its protein product is CASSFREGGTNEKLFF.

CDR3 residues: CASSRTDRTYGYTF. As DNA, the CDR3 is TGTGCCAGCTCACGGACCGACCGAACCTATGGCTACACCTTC. This chain uses TRBV18 with TRBJ1-2, with no clear D. V gave up 4 bases and J gave up 4 bases, with 13 bases separating them. Germline values: CDR1 KGHSH, CDR2 LQKENI. This CDR3 region has 14 residues.

The chain employs TRBV4-3 and TRBJ2-5, with D perhaps TRBD1 (6 bases). The V and J ends lost 0 bases and 4 bases respectively, with 12 bases between them. Germline CDR1 reads LGHNA; CDR2 reads YSLEER. This CDR3 is built from 15 residues. The CDR3 nucleotides read TGCGCCAGCAGCCAAGATTGGGGGCTGGTAGAGACCCAGTACTTC. Residues: CASSQDWGLVETQYF.

The J gene is TRBJ1-2, the V gene TRBV19; D is undetermined. Germline values: CDR1 LNHDA, CDR2 SQIVND (reference sequence). The CDR3 is 14 residues long. V was pared by 5 bases and J by 7 bases, with 17 bases between. As DNA, the CDR3 is TGTGCCAGTAGTCCCCCTGAGGCCCCTACTGGCTACACCTTC. This encodes CASSPPEAPTGYTF.

This sequence joins TRBV25-1 and TRBJ2-3; D might be TRBD2 (5 bases). V was trimmed by 6 bases and J by 3 bases, leaving 25 bases between them. This CDR3 spans 18 amino acids. Germline CDR1 is MGHDK and CDR2 is SYGVNS. The CDR3 loop reads CASSRAVIRDFQTDTQYF. The CDR3 nucleotides read TGTGCCAGCAGCCGAGCAGTGATCCGGGATTTTCAAACAGATACGCAGTATTTT.

This chain joins TRBV7-8 and TRBJ2-3, with 11 bases that match TRBD2. The CDR3 is 15 residues long. The germline V gene encodes CDR1 SGHVS and CDR2 FQNEAQ. The V segment lost 5 bases and the J segment 1 base; nucleotides outside the gene matches: 2. CDR3 residues: CASSKGLAGTDTQYF. CDR3 coding DNA: TGTGCCAGCAGCAAGGGACTAGCGGGCACAGATACGCAGTATTTT.

This chain links TRBV9 with TRBJ2-1; 8 positions match TRBD1. Germline assignment: CDR1 SGDLS and CDR2 YYNGEE. V was clipped by 3 bases and J by 4 bases; unmatched bases: 12. The CDR3 sequence is 17 residues long. The CDR3 loop is CASSAPLSGGAYNEQFF. CDR3 in DNA: TGTGCCAGCAGCGCGCCCCTTTCAGGGGGCGCGTACAATGAGCAGTTCTTC. The full variable domain, in which reference TRBV9 and TRBJ2-1 provide the parts outside the CDR3, is DSGVTQTPKHLITATGQRVTLRCSPRSGDLSVYWYQQSLDQGLQFLIQYYNGEERAKGNILERFSAQQFPDLHSELNLSSLELGDSALYFCASSAPLSGGAYNEQFFGPGTRLTVL.

This chain joins TRBV2 and TRBJ1-5; no reliable D call. The CDR3 runs to 14 residues. Trimming removed 6 bases from V and 3 bases from J, with 12 bases in between. CDR1 SNHLY and CDR2 FYNNEI come from the germline V gene. CDR3 loop: CASRTQVSNQPQHF. The CDR3, as DNA: TGTGCCAGCAGGACGCAGGTTTCCAATCAGCCCCAGCATTTT.

This chain links TRBV6-2 or TRBV6-3 with TRBJ1-1; 9 bases map to TRBD1. Trimming took 6 bases from V and 5 from J; bases not matched to a gene: 7. The CDR3 has 14 amino acids. CDR1 is MNHEY, CDR2 SVGEGT, per germline. CDR3: CASSQQGATTEAFF. The CDR3 bases are TGTGCCAGCAGCCAACAGGGGGCGACGACTGAAGCTTTCTTT.

The CDR3 DNA reads TGTGCCAGCAGTTTAGCCCGTCTCGAGCAGTACTTC. Its translation is CASSLARLEQYF. The rearrangement links TRBV12-3 or TRBV12-4 to TRBJ2-7; D call uncertain. Trimming shortened V by 0 bases and J by 6 bases, and 6 bases separated the two germline ends. The CDR3 is 12 residues long.

This clone was counted a few times. V and J are TRBV2 and TRBJ2-7; D is undetermined. The CDR3 is made up of 10 amino acids. Trimming removed 6 bases at V and 7 bases at J, with 7 bases between. Per germline, CDR1 SNHLY and CDR2 FYNNEI. Here the CDR3 DNA reads TGTGCCAGCAGCCTCTGGGAGCAGTACTTC. It encodes CASSLWEQYF.

Comment on this clone: This same CDR3 is encoded by further DNA sequences in the sample. CDR3 nucleotide sequence: TGTGCCAGCAGTTTAGGCCCGAACACTGAAGCTTTCTTT. It specifies CASSLGPNTEAFF. V and J are TRBV12-3 or TRBV12-4 and TRBJ1-1; D call uncertain. This CDR3 contains 13 residues. V shed 1 base and J shed 1 base, with 4 bases lying between them.

The chain is built from TRBV5-4 and TRBJ2-3; D unresolved. Germline CDR1 and CDR2: SGHNT and YYREEE (reference sequence). CDR3 size: 13 residues. V gave up 2 bases and J gave up 6 bases, with 10 bases separating them. CDR3 sequence: CASSFPSSDTQYF. The CDR3 DNA reads as TGTGCCAGCAGCTTCCCATCCTCGGATACGCAGTATTTT.

This CDR3 reads CASSQGQGALGYTF. The CDR3, as DNA: TGTGCCAGCAGCCAAGGACAGGGGGCGCTTGGCTACACCTTC. This chain joins TRBV13 and TRBJ1-2; 11 positions match TRBD1. Per germline, CDR1 PRHDT and CDR2 FYEKMQ (reference sequence). Trimming at V came to 5 bases and at J to 7 bases, leaving 6 bases not matched to a gene. The CDR3 extends over 14 amino acids.

This clone occurred a few times. The chain couples TRBV12-3 or TRBV12-4 to TRBJ1-1, with D unresolved. CDR3 length equals 12 residues. V lost 5 bases and J 2 bases, leaving 6 bases between the germline ends. The CDR3 region is CASSGENTEAFF. CDR3 bases: TGTGCCAGCAGTGGCGAAAACACTGAAGCTTTCTTT.

The chain recombines TRBV5-4 with TRBJ1-2, with a weak D call TRBD1 (6 bases). Trimming shortened V by 5 bases and J by 4 bases, and 12 bases separated the two germline ends. This CDR3 spans 13 amino acids. Germline CDR1 and CDR2: SGHNT and YYREEE (reference sequence). CDR3 DNA sequence: TGTGCCAGCAGACTGACAGGAGGCTATGGCTACACCTTC. Its translation is CASRLTGGYGYTF.

The chain has TRBV5-6 and TRBJ1-1, with no clear D. Trimming removed 1 base from V and 1 base from J, with 14 bases in between. This CDR3 is built from 16 residues. Germline V gene lookup returns CDR1 SGHDT and CDR2 YYEEEE. CDR3 nucleotides: TGTGCCAGCAGCTTGTTGACCGGCAGGAAGAACACTGAAGCTTTCTTT. Encoded protein: CASSLLTGRKNTEAFF.